Listed here are 10 T cell receptor beta chains from one sample, sequenced in a study of blood T cell repertoires in COVID-19. Sequenced by immunoSEQ multiplex PCR; TCRdb stores in-frame clones only, minus some. The repertoire has about 74,000 clones, 90% of them found once; the top ten carry 1.5%. The sequenced sample was peripheral blood. Source of these receptors: a man in his fifties with acute or convalescent COVID-19.

CDR3 residues: CASSPGTGAGNQPQHF. The CDR3 nucleotides read TGTGCCAGCTCACCCGGGACAGGGGCTGGCAATCAGCCCCAGCATTTT. The chain employs TRBV18 and TRBJ1-5, with 10 bases that match TRBD1. The V segment lost 3 bases and the J segment 2 bases; nucleotides outside the gene matches: 4. Germline-derived CDR1 and CDR2 are KGHSH and LQKENI. The CDR3 is 16 residues long.

The V and J genes are TRBV5-1 and TRBJ1-4, with TRBD1 matching 7 bases. The CDR3 consists of 15 residues. CDR1 and CDR2 (germline): SGHRS, YFSETQ. The J segment lost 4 bases and the V segment lost 0 bases, leaving 3 bases of the junction unmatched. The CDR3 DNA sequence: TGCGCCAGCAGCTTGGTACAGGGGCTTAATGAAAAACTGTTTTTT. This sequence encodes CASSLVQGLNEKLFF.

This chain connects TRBV20-1 to TRBJ2-5, with D tentatively TRBD2 (6 bases). The CDR3 covers 13 residues. Germline V CDR1 and CDR2: DFQATT, SNEGSKA (reference sequence). Trimming cost V 3 bases and J 4 bases, with 12 bases left between them. The CDR3 DNA reads as TGCAGTGCTAGTTGGTCTAGCGTAGAGACCCAGTACTTC. This translates into CSASWSSVETQYF.

The gene calls are TRBV9 and TRBJ1-3; no clear D. Trimming pared 0 bases from V and 0 bases from J, leaving 10 bases between. CDR3 length equals 16 residues. Germline lookup yields CDR1 SGDLS and CDR2 YYNGEE. The CDR3 DNA reads as TGTGCCAGCAGCGTAGATCGGGAAAGCTCTGGAAACACCATATATTTT. Its protein product is CASSVDRESSGNTIYF. Together with reference TRBV9 and TRBJ1-3, the CDR3 gives the full variable domain: DSGVTQTPKHLITATGQRVTLRCSPRSGDLSVYWYQQSLDQGLQFLIQYYNGEERAKGNILERFSAQQFPDLHSELNLSSLELGDSALYFCASSVDRESSGNTIYFGEGSWLTVV.

The CDR3 region has the DNA TGCAACCCCAGGGAAAACTATGGCTACACCTTC. Translating gives CNPRENYGYTF. The chain joins TRBV20-1 to TRBJ1-2; D is perhaps TRBD1 (5 bases). This CDR3 is built from 11 residues. Looked up from germline, CDR1 is DFQATT and CDR2 is SNEGSKA (reference sequence).

Comment on this clone: The same CDR3 is also encoded by other DNA sequences in this sample. The chain has TRBV18 and TRBJ2-3, with no clear D. In germline, CDR1 is KGHSH, CDR2 LQKENI. Trimming removed 0 bases from V and 1 base from J, with 5 bases in between. The CDR3 loop spans 14 amino acids. The CDR3 reads CASSPPSGTDTQYF. CDR3 sequence (DNA): TGTGCCAGCTCACCACCATCCGGCACAGATACGCAGTATTTT.

This chain joins TRBV19 and TRBJ2-1; 7 nucleotides line up with TRBD1. V shed 7 bases, J shed 3 bases, and the junction held 6 bases outside the gene matches. Looked up from germline, CDR1 is LNHDA and CDR2 is SQIVND (reference sequence). CDR3 length: 14 residues. DNA for the CDR3: TGTGCCAGTATGATTCCAGGGGGCTACAATGAGCAGTTCTTC. Translation: CASMIPGGYNEQFF.

The chain couples TRBV19 to TRBJ2-2, with D possibly being TRBD1 (7 bases). The CDR3 totals 17 residues. The ends were cut back, 1 base at V and 3 bases at J, with 15 bases in the middle. Germline V lookup: CDR1 LNHDA, CDR2 SQIVND (reference sequence). The CDR3, as DNA: TGTGCCAGTAGTATAGCATGGGCAGGGGGGCACACCGGGGAGCTGTTTTTT. Residues: CASSIAWAGGHTGELFF.

The chain uses TRBV7-2 and TRBJ1-1, with D uncertain. The CDR3 consists of 14 residues. Trimming removed 1 base at V and 0 bases at J, with 6 bases between. Germline V gene lookup returns CDR1 SGHTA and CDR2 FQGNSA. In DNA, the CDR3 is TGTGCCAGCAGCTTAGGGCCATTGAACACTGAAGCTTTCTTT. Protein sequence: CASSLGPLNTEAFF.

CDR3 bases: TGTGCCAGCAGCTCCCTATTAGCGGAAGGGTGGTCGGCCCAGTACTTC. Its protein product is CASSSLLAEGWSAQYF. The chain links TRBV11-2 to TRBJ2-5; TRBD2 might be the D (6 bases). Trimming removed 4 bases from V and 9 bases from J, with 24 bases in between. The CDR3 is 16 residues long. CDR1 and CDR2 (germline): SGHAT, FQNNGV.